This T cell receptor (beta chain) derives from a study of shared clonotypes between healthy human individuals. V lost 10 bases to trimming and J lost 0 bases; unmatched junction nucleotides: 9. The CDR3 has 14 residues. The germline V gene has CDR1 ENHRY and CDR2 SYGVKD. As originally analysed: ImmunoSEQ output held junction-only sequences without quality scores, so filtering differed. Clones were sequenced by immunoSEQ multiplex PCR, and TCRdb holds only the in-frame ones, with some missing. That table gives V, J and clone size, and the DNA gave D and trimming. The sample contains around 2.3 million clones, around 95% of which appear only once.

The TCR originated in a man younger than 35 in good health. Material for sequencing was naive CD4+ T cells sorted from blood. The subset here: CD45RA+ positively selected. The V gene is TRBV10-3, the J gene TRBJ2-7, with 7 bases identical to TRBD2. The chain's CDR3 is CATSRLADSYEQYF. The CDR3 DNA is TGTGCCACCTCCCGACTAGCCGACTCCTACGAGCAGTACTTC.